Shown below are 18 T cell receptor beta chains from a single sample sequenced in a study of cytomegalovirus exposure and HLA in healthy donors. The PCR contained 60 Vbeta and 13 Jbeta primers. Using immunoSEQ multiplex PCR, the repertoire was profiled, and TCRdb retains in-frame clones only, with some absent. The sample's table shows over 200,000 clones. Input material: PBMCs. The receptors were gathered from a woman in her thirties in good health and CMV-seropositive.

V usage is TRBV7-9 and J usage is TRBJ2-2; possible D gene TRBD1, 5 bases. The CDR3 runs to 14 residues. V shed 5 bases and J shed 0 bases, with 7 bases lying between them. The germline gives CDR1 SEHNR, CDR2 FQNEAQ (reference sequence). The CDR3 loop is CASSGAANTGELFF. In nucleotides, the CDR3 is TGTGCCAGCAGCGGGGCAGCGAACACCGGGGAGCTGTTTTTT.

The V and J genes are TRBV7-2 and TRBJ2-1; tentative D call: TRBD2 (6 bases). The V gene lost 5 bases and the J gene lost 0 bases, with 11 bases spanning the gap. The CDR3 length is 15 residues. The germline V gene has CDR1 SGHTA and CDR2 FQGNSA. CDR3 sequence: CASSPRGNSYNEQFF. CDR3 sequence (DNA): TGTGCCAGCAGCCCCCGGGGGAACTCCTACAATGAGCAGTTCTTC.

The rearrangement links TRBV27 to TRBJ1-4; maybe TRBD1 (6 bases). The CDR3 totals 15 residues. Deletions cut 5 bases from V and 4 bases from J, with 14 bases between. From germline, CDR1 is MNHEY and CDR2 SMNVEV (reference sequence). This chain's CDR3 is CASSRNRELNEKLFF. The CDR3 DNA reads as TGTGCCAGCAGTAGAAACAGGGAGCTTAATGAAAAACTGTTTTTT.

The J gene is TRBJ2-5, the V gene TRBV6-6, with 8 bases lining up with TRBD2. The ends lost 6 bases at V and 0 bases at J; junction bases unmatched: 6. CDR1 MNHNY and CDR2 SVGAGI come from the germline V gene (reference sequence). The length of the CDR3 is 15 residues. The CDR3 region has the DNA TGTGCCAGCAGGCGGACGGGGGGGGACCAAGAGACCCAGTACTTC. This encodes CASRRTGGDQETQYF.

This chain links TRBV18 with TRBJ2-7; D call uncertain. Trimming cost V 0 bases and J 0 bases, with 6 bases left between them. The CDR3 is 14 residues long. Germline V gives CDR1 KGHSH, CDR2 LQKENI. The chain's CDR3 is CASSPPRTSYEQYF. In DNA, the CDR3 is TGTGCCAGCTCACCACCGCGTACCTCCTACGAGCAGTACTTC.

This chain uses TRBV2 with TRBJ1-5, with TRBD1 matching 9 bases. V gave up 10 bases and J gave up 9 bases; unmatched junction bases: 10. CDR1 and CDR2 from the germline V gene are SNHLY and FYNNEI. The length of the CDR3 is 13 residues. CDR3 DNA sequence: TGTGCCACGGGACAGGGACTTTATGGGCCCCAGCATTTT. Translating gives CATGQGLYGPQHF.

CDR3 nucleotide sequence: TGTGCCAGCAGTGAAAGTTACGGCACCGGGGAGCTGTTTTTT. Translating gives CASSESYGTGELFF. V usage is TRBV6-1 and J usage is TRBJ2-2, with D uncertain. Germline assignment: CDR1 MNHNS and CDR2 SASEGT. The CDR3 contains 14 residues. V gave up 2 bases and J gave up 4 bases, with 8 bases separating them.

The rearrangement joins TRBV5-6 to TRBJ1-2; 12 bases match TRBD1. The length of the CDR3 is 15 residues. With V trimmed by 0 bases and J by 6 bases, 3 bases remained unmatched. Germline V lookup: CDR1 SGHDT, CDR2 YYEEEE. The CDR3 here is CASSLAGTGGDGYTF. CDR3 nucleotide sequence: TGTGCCAGCAGCTTGGCCGGGACAGGGGGCGATGGCTACACCTTC.

The rearrangement joins TRBV10-3 to TRBJ2-3, with 9 bases aligning to TRBD1. V was pared by 6 bases and J by 2 bases, with 3 bases of the junction left unmatched. CDR1 and CDR2 (germline): ENHRY, SYGVKD. The CDR3 length is 14 residues. CDR3 nucleotide sequence: TGTGCCATCAGGGGACAGGGCCCCACAGATACGCAGTATTTT. It encodes CAIRGQGPTDTQYF.

The genes are TRBV7-9 and TRBJ2-5; perhaps TRBD1 as D (6 bases). This CDR3 contains 14 residues. V lost 3 bases and J 1 base, leaving 9 bases between the germline ends. Per germline, CDR1 SEHNR and CDR2 FQNEAQ (reference sequence). This CDR3 reads CASSFADSQETQYF. CDR3 coding DNA: TGTGCCAGCAGCTTTGCGGACAGCCAAGAGACCCAGTACTTC.

V is TRBV19 and J is TRBJ1-6; 7 positions match TRBD1. V lost 3 bases to trimming and J lost 7 bases; unmatched junction nucleotides: 15. The CDR3 contains 18 residues. Germline CDR1 is LNHDA and CDR2 is SQIVND (reference sequence). The CDR3 protein is CASSIGSFRQGRNSPLHF. The CDR3 DNA reads as TGTGCCAGTAGTATCGGCTCCTTCCGACAGGGAAGAAATTCACCCCTCCACTTT.

The chain combines TRBV28 with TRBJ2-7, with D tentatively TRBD2 (6 bases). V shed 6 bases and J shed 3 bases, with 15 bases lying between them. Looked up from germline, CDR1 is MDHEN and CDR2 is SYDVKM. The CDR3 runs 14 residues. CDR3 sequence: CASSNPRGSYEQYF. The DNA for the CDR3 is TGTGCCAGCAGCAACCCACGGGGGAGCTACGAGCAGTACTTC.

V and J are TRBV20-1 and TRBJ1-4; no reliable D call. The CDR3 has 11 residues. Trimming left V 2 bases short and J 7 bases short, with 5 bases between. The germline gives CDR1 DFQATT, CDR2 SNEGSKA (reference sequence). CDR3 nucleotide sequence: TGCAGTGCTAGACTCCTTGAAAAACTGTTTTTT. Encoded protein: CSARLLEKLFF.

The genes are TRBV6-6 and TRBJ2-7; 7 bases map to TRBD1. The length of the CDR3 is 14 residues. Germline V gene lookup returns CDR1 MNHNY and CDR2 SVGAGI (reference sequence). V dropped 3 bases and J dropped 4; count of bases not matched to a gene: 6. The CDR3 sequence: CASSYRGQKYEQYF. The CDR3 nucleotides are TGTGCCAGCAGTTATAGGGGACAGAAGTACGAGCAGTACTTC.

Worth noting for this clone: The sample has other DNA sequences that encode this CDR3 too. The chain recombines TRBV30 with TRBJ1-5; no firm D call. Per germline, CDR1 GTSNPN and CDR2 SVGIG (reference sequence). The CDR3 spans 14 residues. Trimming pared 2 bases from V and 4 bases from J, leaving 12 bases between. CDR3 in DNA: TGTGCCTGGAGTCTCGGAGTCGGGAATCAGCCCCAGCATTTT. Translating gives CAWSLGVGNQPQHF.

The genes are TRBV5-1 and TRBJ1-1; no clear D. This CDR3 has 15 residues. The ends were cut back, 2 bases at V and 1 base at J, with 12 bases in the middle. CDR1 is SGHRS and CDR2 is YFSETQ in the germline V gene. The CDR3, as DNA: TGCGCCAGCAGCTTCCTTCTTACAGCGAACACTGAAGCTTTCTTT. Translation gives CASSFLLTANTEAFF.

This sequence joins TRBV7-2 and TRBJ2-4; 10 bases fit TRBD2. V gave up 5 bases and J gave up 6 bases; unmatched junction bases: 4. Germline assignment: CDR1 SGHTA and CDR2 FQGNSA. There are 14 residues in the CDR3. The CDR3 sequence is CASSQGLATNIQYF. CDR3 bases: TGTGCCAGCAGCCAGGGACTAGCGACAAACATTCAGTACTTC.

The chain recombines TRBV9 with TRBJ2-3; TRBD2 matches at 8 bases. The V segment lost 1 base and the J segment 3 bases; nucleotides outside the gene matches: 10. CDR1 is SGDLS, CDR2 YYNGEE, per germline. The CDR3 spans 17 residues. The CDR3 DNA sequence: TGTGCCAGCAGCGTATTAGTCCGGGGGGGCGGAACAGATACGCAGTATTTT. Amino acids: CASSVLVRGGGTDTQYF.